Listed below are T cell receptor beta chains from one sample, sequenced in a study of cytomegalovirus exposure and HLA in healthy donors. Using immunoSEQ multiplex PCR, the repertoire was profiled, and TCRdb retains in-frame clones only, with some absent. The data show about 160,000 clones, with approximately 86% seen just once and 2% to 2.5% held by the top ten. Sequencing was carried out using PBMCs. The receptors were sampled from a woman aged 18-35 years in good health and CMV-seronegative. The CDR3 runs from the conserved cysteine through the conserved F or W. A D gene is named only where the DNA matches it firmly. For some rows the clone size is stated as once, few or many, or as a class when expanded; others skip it.

j_call | clone_size | d_call | v_call | cdr3_nt | cdr3_aa
TRBJ1-1 | once | . | TRBV2 | TGTGCCAGCAGTGAAAACGAACCTAGTCACACTGAAGCTTTCTTT | CASSENEPSHTEAFF
TRBJ2-7 | . | . | TRBV6-5 | TGTGCCAGCAGTTACTCGCTCGGAACGGGCGAGCAGTACTTC | CASSYSLGTGEQYF
TRBJ2-7 | . | . | TRBV27 | TGTGCCAGCAGTTTAATCTGGGGACAAACCTACGAGCAGTACTTC | CASSLIWGQTYEQYF
TRBJ1-1 | . | . | TRBV27 | TGTGCCAGCAGGGACACGAGGAACACTGAAGCTTTCTTT | CASRDTRNTEAFF
TRBJ2-7 | . | . | TRBV30 | TGTGCCTGGAGTACAGAGGACAGAAAATACTTC | CAWSTEDRKYF
TRBJ2-1 | . | . | TRBV10-1 | TGCGCCAGCTCGACAGTGGGGTACAATGAGCAGTTCTTC | CASSTVGYNEQFF
TRBJ2-7 | . | . | TRBV5-1 | TGCGCCAGCAGCTTTCATAAGCGCGAGAGCTCCTACGAGCAGTACTTC | CASSFHKRESSYEQYF
TRBJ2-3 | once | . | TRBV4-2 | TGTGCCAGCAGCCAAGCTCGGAGCACAGATACGCAGTATTTT | CASSQARSTDTQYF
TRBJ1-2 | . | . | TRBV28 | TGTGCCAGCAGCCGAGGAGGAGGGGCCCCTTATGGCTACACCTTC | CASSRGGGAPYGYTF
TRBJ1-1 | . | . | TRBV13 | TGTGCCAGCAGCTTAGGGGGAGGAAATGAAGCTTTCTTT | CASSLGGGNEAFF
TRBJ2-7 | . | TRBD2 | TRBV5-1 | TGCGCCAGCAGCTTGAGTGGGACTAGCGTCGAGCAGTACTTC | CASSLSGTSVEQYF
TRBJ2-7 | . | . | TRBV6-5 | TGTGCCAGCAGTTCAGGGGTAGTGCGGTACTTC | CASSSGVVRYF
TRBJ1-5 | . | . | TRBV18 | TGTGCCAGCTCCCTTAGCGCCCAGACGAGTCAGCCCCAGCATTTT | CASSLSAQTSQPQHF
TRBJ2-4 | . | . | TRBV4-1 | TGCGCCAGCAGCCACCCCACATCAGGCGCCAAAAACATTCAGTACTTC | CASSHPTSGAKNIQYF
TRBJ1-4 | . | . | TRBV19 | TGTGCCAGTAGCCTCGCGGGGAACGCGCGGGAAAAACTGTTTTTT | CASSLAGNAREKLFF
TRBJ2-5 | once | TRBD2 | TRBV5-1 | TGCGCCAGCAGCCCTCCGGGACTAGCGGCTCAAGAGACCCAGTACTTC | CASSPPGLAAQETQYF
TRBJ2-3 | . | . | TRBV12-5 | TGTGCTAGTGGCCCCGGGTCAGATACGCAGTATTTT | CASGPGSDTQYF